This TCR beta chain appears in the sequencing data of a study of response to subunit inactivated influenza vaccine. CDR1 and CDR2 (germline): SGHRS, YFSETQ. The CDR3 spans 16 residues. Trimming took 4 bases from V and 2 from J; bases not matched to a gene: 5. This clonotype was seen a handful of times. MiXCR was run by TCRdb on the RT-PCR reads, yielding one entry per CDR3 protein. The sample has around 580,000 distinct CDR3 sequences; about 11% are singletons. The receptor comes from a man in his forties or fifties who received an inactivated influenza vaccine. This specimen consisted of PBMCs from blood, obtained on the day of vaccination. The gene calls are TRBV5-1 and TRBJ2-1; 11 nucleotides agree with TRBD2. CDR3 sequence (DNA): TGCGCCAGCAGCCCATTAGCGGGGGGGACCTACAATGAGCAGTTCTTC. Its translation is CASSPLAGGTYNEQFF. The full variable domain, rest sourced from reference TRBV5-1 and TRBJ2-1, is KAGVTQTPRYLIKTRGQQVTLSCSPISGHRSVSWYQQTPGQGLQFLFEYFSETQRNKGNFPGRFSGRQFSNSRSEMNVSTLELGDSALYLCASSPLAGGTYNEQFFGPGTRLTVL.